This TCR beta chain was sequenced during a study of T cell clones after liver transplantation. Study overall: TCRbeta sequencing after a pre-transplant mixed lymphocyte reaction identified graft-donor-reactive clones, later tracked in post-transplant blood. Standard immunosuppression, with no induction, continued until 12-24 months after transplant. Broader study findings: A significant post-transplant drop in circulating graft-donor-reactive CD4 TCRbeta sequences occurred in most of the 8 subjects.

The method was immunoSEQ multiplex PCR; TCRdb's version includes in-frame clones alone and lacks a portion of them. The sample contains roughly 20,000 clones, over 70% of which appear only once. Details on this clone: Its antigen is currently unknown. Compared with germline, one end of the junction differs, possibly owing to a read error.

The CDR3 runs 17 residues. The germline V gene has CDR1 MDHEN and CDR2 SYDVKM. This clonotype originated in a human donor who received a liver transplant. This chain uses TRBV28 with TRBJ1-1; 11 nucleotides align to TRBD1. The starting material was CD8+ T cells from blood, obtained before liver transplant. DNA for the CDR3: TGTGCCAGCAGTCTATGGGACAGGGGGTCCCCCAACACTGAAGCTTTCTTT. Translation gives CASSLWDRGSPNTEAFF.